This T cell receptor beta chain is drawn from a study of T-cell reconstitution after alpha-beta-depleted transplantation in children. Broader study findings: Recipient T cells and thymic progenitors that survived gave rise to the high TCRbeta diversity observed at day 60 in some patients.

Unique molecular identifiers were incorporated when the TCRbeta library was constructed. Each CDR3 protein is one row after TCRdb ran MiXCR on the PCR reads. This table has about 1,000,000 distinct CDR3 sequences, about 31% appearing once. The CDR3 extends over 18 amino acids. The junction had 17 bases not matched to a gene; V was cut back by 7 bases and J by 4 bases. Comment on this clonotype: Its specificity is unknown.

The chain employs TRBV12-3 or TRBV12-4 and TRBJ1-3, with TRBD1 identical over 9 bases. The sequence was obtained from a boy under two years old who had a stem cell transplant for SCID, so the T cells may come from the graft donor. The specimen comprised PBMCs, mostly from graft donor cells, sampled 360 days after TCRalphabeta/CD19-depleted stem cell transplant. Here the CDR3 reads CASNLGQDRGNKGNTIYF. The CDR3 coding sequence is TGTGCCAGCAACCTGGGTCAGGACAGGGGAAATAAAGGAAACACCATATATTTT.